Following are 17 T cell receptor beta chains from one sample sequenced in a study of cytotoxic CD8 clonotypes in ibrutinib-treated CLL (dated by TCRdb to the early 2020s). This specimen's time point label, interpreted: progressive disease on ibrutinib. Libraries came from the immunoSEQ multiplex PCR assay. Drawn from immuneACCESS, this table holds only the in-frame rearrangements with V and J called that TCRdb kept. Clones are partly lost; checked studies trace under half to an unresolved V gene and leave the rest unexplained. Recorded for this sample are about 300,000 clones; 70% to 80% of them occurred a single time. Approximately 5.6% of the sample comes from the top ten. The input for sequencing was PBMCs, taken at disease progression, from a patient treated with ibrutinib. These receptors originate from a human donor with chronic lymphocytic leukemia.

CDR3 DNA sequence: TGTGCCAGTAGCGAGGTGGGAGACTATGGCTACACCTTC. As protein: CASSEVGDYGYTF. This chain connects TRBV19 to TRBJ1-2; D remains ambiguous. There are 13 residues in the CDR3. V dropped 6 bases and J dropped 3 bases, with 11 bases sitting between them. Germline-derived CDR1 and CDR2 are LNHDA and SQIVND (reference sequence).

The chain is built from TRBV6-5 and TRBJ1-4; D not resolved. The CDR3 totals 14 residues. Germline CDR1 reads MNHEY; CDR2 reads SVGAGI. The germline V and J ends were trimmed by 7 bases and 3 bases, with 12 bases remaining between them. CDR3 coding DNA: TGTGCCAGCAAACCTGGAGGTGCTAATGAAAAACTGTTTTTT. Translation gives CASKPGGANEKLFF.

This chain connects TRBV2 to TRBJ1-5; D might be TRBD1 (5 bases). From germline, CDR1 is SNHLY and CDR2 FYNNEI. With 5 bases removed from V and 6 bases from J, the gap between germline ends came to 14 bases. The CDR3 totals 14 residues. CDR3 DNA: TGTGCCAGCAGTCGGACACCTGTTCGTCAGCCCCAGCATTTT. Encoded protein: CASSRTPVRQPQHF.

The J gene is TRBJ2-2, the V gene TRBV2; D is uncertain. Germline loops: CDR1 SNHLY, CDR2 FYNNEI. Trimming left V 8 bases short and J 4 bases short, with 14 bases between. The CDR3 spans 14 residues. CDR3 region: CASSDRTSTGELFF. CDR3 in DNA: TGTGCCAGCTCGGACCGGACGTCCACCGGGGAGCTGTTTTTT. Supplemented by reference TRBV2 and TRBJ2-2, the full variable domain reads EPEVTQTPSHQVTQMGQEVILRCVPISNHLYFYWYRQILGQKVEFLVSFYNNEISEKSEIFDDQFSVERPDGSNFTLKIRSTKLEDSAMYFCASSDRTSTGELFFGEGSRLTVL.

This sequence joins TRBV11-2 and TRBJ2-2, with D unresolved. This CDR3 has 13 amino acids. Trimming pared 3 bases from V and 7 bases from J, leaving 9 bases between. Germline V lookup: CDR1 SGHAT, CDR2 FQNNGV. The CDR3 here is CASSFATGGELFF. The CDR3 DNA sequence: TGTGCCAGCAGCTTCGCGACGGGCGGGGAGCTGTTTTTT.

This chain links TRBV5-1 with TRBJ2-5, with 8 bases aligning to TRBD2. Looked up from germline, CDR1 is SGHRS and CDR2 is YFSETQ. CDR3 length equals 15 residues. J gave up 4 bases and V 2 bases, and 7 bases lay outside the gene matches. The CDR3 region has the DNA TGCGCCAGCAGCTTCGGACTAGCCTTCGGAGAGACCCAGTACTTC. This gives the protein CASSFGLAFGETQYF.

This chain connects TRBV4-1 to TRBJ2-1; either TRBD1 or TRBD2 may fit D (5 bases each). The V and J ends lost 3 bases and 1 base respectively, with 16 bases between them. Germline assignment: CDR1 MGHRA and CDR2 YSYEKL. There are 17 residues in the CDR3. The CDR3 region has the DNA TGCGCCAGCAGCCAGGAGTCGGGGCTCAGGTCCTACAATGAGCAGTTCTTC. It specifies CASSQESGLRSYNEQFF.

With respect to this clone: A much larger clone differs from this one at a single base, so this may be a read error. CDR3 sequence (DNA): TGTGCCAGCAGCTTAATCACCGGGGAGCTGTTTTTT. Encoded protein: CASSLITGELFF. The V and J genes are TRBV7-3 and TRBJ2-2, with D unclear. CDR1 and CDR2 (germline): SGHTA, FQGTGA. This CDR3 is 12 amino acids long. The ends were cut back, 1 base at V and 4 bases at J, with 1 base in the middle. The whole variable domain, remainder taken from reference TRBV7-3 and TRBJ2-2, is GAGVSQTPSNKVTEKGKYVELRCDPISGHTALYWYRQSLGQGPEFLIYFQGTGAADDSGLPNDRFFAVRPEGSVSTLKIQRTERGDSAVYLCASSLITGELFFGEGSRLTVL.

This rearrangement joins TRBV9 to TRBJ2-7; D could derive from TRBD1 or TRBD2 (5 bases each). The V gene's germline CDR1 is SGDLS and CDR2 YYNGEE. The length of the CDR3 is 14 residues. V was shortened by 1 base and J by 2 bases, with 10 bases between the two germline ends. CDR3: CASSVSPGPYEQYF. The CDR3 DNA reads TGTGCCAGCAGCGTATCCCCGGGGCCCTACGAGCAGTACTTC.

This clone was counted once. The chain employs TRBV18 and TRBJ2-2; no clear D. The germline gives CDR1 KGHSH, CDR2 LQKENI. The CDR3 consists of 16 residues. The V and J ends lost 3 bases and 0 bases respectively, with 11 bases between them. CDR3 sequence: CASSPSPAANTGELFF. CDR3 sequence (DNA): TGTGCCAGCTCACCTTCGCCGGCCGCGAACACCGGGGAGCTGTTTTTT. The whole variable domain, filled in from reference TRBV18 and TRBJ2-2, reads NAGVMQNPRHLVRRRGQEARLRCSPMKGHSHVYWYRQLPEEGLKFMVYLQKENIIDESGMPKERFSAEFPKEGPSILRIQQVVRGDSAAYFCASSPSPAANTGELFFGEGSRLTVL.

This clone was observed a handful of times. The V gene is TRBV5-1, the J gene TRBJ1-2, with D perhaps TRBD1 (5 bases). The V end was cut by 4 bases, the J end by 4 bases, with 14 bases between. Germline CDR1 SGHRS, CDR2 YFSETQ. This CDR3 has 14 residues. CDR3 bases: TGCGCCAGCAGCCCGGGGGACGGTATCTATGGCTACACCTTC. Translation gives CASSPGDGIYGYTF.

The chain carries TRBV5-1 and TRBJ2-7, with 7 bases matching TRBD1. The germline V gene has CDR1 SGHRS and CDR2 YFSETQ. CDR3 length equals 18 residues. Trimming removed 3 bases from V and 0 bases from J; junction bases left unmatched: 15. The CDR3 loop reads CASSYDLTGVSSSYEQYF. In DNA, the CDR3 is TGCGCCAGCAGCTACGATTTAACAGGGGTGAGTTCCTCCTACGAGCAGTACTTC. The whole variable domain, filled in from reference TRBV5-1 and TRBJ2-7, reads KAGVTQTPRYLIKTRGQQVTLSCSPISGHRSVSWYQQTPGQGLQFLFEYFSETQRNKGNFPGRFSGRQFSNSRSEMNVSTLELGDSALYLCASSYDLTGVSSSYEQYFGPGTRLTVT.

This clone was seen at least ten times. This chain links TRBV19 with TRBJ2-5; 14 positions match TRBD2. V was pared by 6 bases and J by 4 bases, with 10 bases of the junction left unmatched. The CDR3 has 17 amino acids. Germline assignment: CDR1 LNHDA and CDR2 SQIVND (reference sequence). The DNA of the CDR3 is TGTGCCAGTAGCTCCCGCGGACTAGCGGGGGGTCCAGAGACCCAGTACTTC. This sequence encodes CASSSRGLAGGPETQYF.

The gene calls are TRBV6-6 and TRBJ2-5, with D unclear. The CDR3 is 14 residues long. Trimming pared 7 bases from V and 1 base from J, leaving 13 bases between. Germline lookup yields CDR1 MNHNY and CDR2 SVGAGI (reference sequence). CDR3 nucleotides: TGTGCCAGCATTCTCGGGCCGGGCCAAGAGACCCAGTACTTC. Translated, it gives CASILGPGQETQYF.

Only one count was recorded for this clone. The CDR3 DNA reads as TGTGCCAGCAGCCTCTTAGCGGGAAGCGAGCAGTACTTC. It codes for CASSLLAGSEQYF. The chain recombines TRBV14 with TRBJ2-7; 8 bases map to TRBD2. The CDR3 is 13 residues long. Germline loops: CDR1 SGHDN, CDR2 FVKESK. Trimming at V came to 4 bases and at J to 6 bases, leaving 5 bases not matched to a gene.

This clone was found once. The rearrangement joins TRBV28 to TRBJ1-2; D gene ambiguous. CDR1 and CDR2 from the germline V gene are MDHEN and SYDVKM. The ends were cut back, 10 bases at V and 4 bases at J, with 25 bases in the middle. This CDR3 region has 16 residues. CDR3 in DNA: TGTGCCACCGACCCGACGAGGACCGGTAGCGGCTATGGCTACACCTTC. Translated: CATDPTRTGSGYGYTF.

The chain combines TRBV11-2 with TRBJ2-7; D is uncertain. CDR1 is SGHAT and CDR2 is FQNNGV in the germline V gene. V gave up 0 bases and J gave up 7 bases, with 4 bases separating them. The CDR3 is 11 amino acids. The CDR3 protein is CASSLEWEQYF. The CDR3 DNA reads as TGTGCCAGCAGCTTAGAGTGGGAGCAGTACTTC.